This T cell receptor (beta chain) stems from a study of T cell repertoires in cytomegalovirus infection. Overall study context: The study used recently identified HLA-C-restricted and well-studied HLA-B-restricted CMV epitopes.

One entry per CDR3 protein, called by TCRdb with MiXCR from the reads. The sample contains hundreds of thousands of distinct CDR3 sequences, approximately 40% of which appear only once. The CDR3 runs 16 residues. V was clipped by 5 bases and J by 4 bases, with 18 bases between them. CDR1 and CDR2 (germline): SGHTA, FQGNSA. This clonotype was observed a handful of times. Its antigen is still unknown. This material consisted of cultured PBMCs, taken from culture after CMV antigen stimulation. The TCR sequence derives from a human donor in good health (CMV status not recorded). Some clones in this sample may be carry-over from other donors' samples. V is TRBV7-2 and J is TRBJ2-1; TRBD1 is a possible D gene (5 bases). The CDR3 coding sequence is TGTGCCAGCAGCCAGAAGACAGTCATCGGGTACAATGAGCAGTTCTTC. Its protein is CASSQKTVIGYNEQFF.